This is a list of T cell receptor beta chains from one sample in a study of persistence of HIV-infected CD4 T cells. These receptors' antigens are unknown. Assay: immunoSEQ multiplex PCR; the TCRdb copy retains only in-frame clones and omits some. The sample lists just under 65,000 clones, roughly 77% occurring once. Specimen: CD4+ T cells sorted from PBMCs after roughly 19-hour stimulation, collected from a patient who received antiretroviral therapy. All receptors derive from an adult man with HIV who was CMV-seropositive. CDR3s include the opening cysteine and the closing phenylalanine or tryptophan. The D gene is left open where the match is weak. Clone size is stated in some rows and not others, as once, few, many or a class when expanded.

cdr3_aa: CASSPGQGSGEPQHF
cdr3_nt: TGTGCCAGCTCACCGGGACAGGGAAGTGGAGAGCCCCAGCATTTT
j_call: TRBJ1-5
clone_size: -
d_call: TRBD1
v_call: TRBV18

cdr3_aa: CAISEYLLNSGNTIYF
cdr3_nt: TGTGCCATCAGTGAATATCTACTGAACTCTGGAAACACCATATATTTT
j_call: TRBJ1-3
clone_size: -
d_call: -
v_call: TRBV10-3

cdr3_aa: CASILGGRNTEAFF
cdr3_nt: TGTGCCAGTATCCTCGGGGGGAGGAACACTGAAGCTTTCTTT
j_call: TRBJ1-1
clone_size: -
d_call: -
v_call: TRBV19

cdr3_aa: CASSQDDYGYTF
cdr3_nt: TGTGCCAGCAGCCAAGATGACTATGGCTACACCTTC
j_call: TRBJ1-2
clone_size: -
d_call: -
v_call: TRBV14

cdr3_aa: CAISEQQGRQAKNIQYF
cdr3_nt: TGTGCCATCAGTGAGCAACAGGGTCGCCAAGCCAAAAACATTCAGTACTTC
j_call: TRBJ2-4
clone_size: -
d_call: -
v_call: TRBV10-3

cdr3_aa: CASSQGPPEAFF
cdr3_nt: TGTGCCAGCAGCCAGGGTCCTCCTGAAGCTTTCTTT
j_call: TRBJ1-1
clone_size: -
d_call: -
v_call: TRBV6-6

cdr3_aa: CASIPPLKTNFDGTGNTGELFF
cdr3_nt: TGTGCCAGCATCCCACCCCTTAAAACGAACTTTGACGGGACAGGGAACACCGGGGAGCTGTTTTTT
j_call: TRBJ2-2
clone_size: -
d_call: TRBD1
v_call: TRBV6-2/TRBV6-3

cdr3_aa: CASSAPGGGTVYEQYF
cdr3_nt: TGTGCCAGTAGTGCCCCCGGGGGGGGAACTGTCTACGAGCAGTACTTC
j_call: TRBJ2-7
clone_size: -
d_call: TRBD2
v_call: TRBV19

cdr3_aa: CSASRTDTQYF
cdr3_nt: TGCAGTGCTAGCCGGACAGATACGCAGTATTTT
j_call: TRBJ2-3
clone_size: -
d_call: -
v_call: TRBV20-1

cdr3_aa: CASSLGHLNTEAFF
cdr3_nt: TGTGCCAGCAGCCTCGGACATTTGAACACTGAAGCTTTCTTT
j_call: TRBJ1-1
clone_size: -
d_call: -
v_call: TRBV27

cdr3_aa: CASSYRQNTEAFF
cdr3_nt: TGTGCCAGCAGTTACAGGCAGAACACTGAAGCTTTCTTT
j_call: TRBJ1-1
clone_size: few
d_call: -
v_call: TRBV6-6

cdr3_aa: CASRTQKTGNTIYF
cdr3_nt: TGTGCCAGCAGGACACAGAAGACGGGAAACACCATATATTTT
j_call: TRBJ1-3
clone_size: once
d_call: -
v_call: TRBV28

cdr3_aa: CASGLVGYEQYF
cdr3_nt: TGTGCTAGTGGTTTGGTAGGCTACGAGCAGTACTTC
j_call: TRBJ2-7
clone_size: -
d_call: -
v_call: TRBV12-5

cdr3_aa: CASSWRGGLDTQYF
cdr3_nt: TGTGCCAGCAGCTGGCGGGGGGGCTTAGATACGCAGTATTTT
j_call: TRBJ2-3
clone_size: once
d_call: TRBD2
v_call: TRBV5-6

cdr3_aa: CASREADRRSYEQYF
cdr3_nt: TGTGCCAGCAGGGAAGCGGACAGGCGTTCCTACGAGCAGTACTTC
j_call: TRBJ2-7
clone_size: -
d_call: TRBD1
v_call: TRBV6-1

cdr3_aa: CASSEVGLAKNIQYF
cdr3_nt: TGTGCCAGCAGTGAAGTTGGGCTAGCCAAAAACATTCAGTACTTC
j_call: TRBJ2-4
clone_size: -
d_call: -
v_call: TRBV6-1

cdr3_aa: CASRGHGDSYGYTF
cdr3_nt: TGTGCCAGCAGAGGCCATGGGGATAGCTATGGCTACACCTTC
j_call: TRBJ1-2
clone_size: few
d_call: -
v_call: TRBV28

cdr3_aa: CASSMNRVGIQYF
cdr3_nt: TGTGCCAGTAGTATGAACAGGGTTGGCATTCAGTACTTC
j_call: TRBJ2-4
clone_size: -
d_call: -
v_call: TRBV19

cdr3_aa: CASSLRRDTEAFF
cdr3_nt: TGTGCCAGCAGCCTCCGTAGAGACACTGAAGCTTTCTTT
j_call: TRBJ1-1
clone_size: -
d_call: -
v_call: TRBV11-2

cdr3_aa: CASSGTASNQPQHF
cdr3_nt: TGTGCCAGCAGCGGGACAGCTAGCAATCAGCCCCAGCATTTT
j_call: TRBJ1-5
clone_size: -
d_call: TRBD1
v_call: TRBV28

cdr3_aa: CASSLQGWRANEKLFF
cdr3_nt: TGCGCCAGCAGCTTGCAAGGGTGGAGGGCTAATGAAAAACTGTTTTTT
j_call: TRBJ1-4
clone_size: -
d_call: -
v_call: TRBV5-1

cdr3_aa: CASSLGGANYGYTF
cdr3_nt: TGTGCCAGCAGCCTAGGGGGAGCTAACTATGGCTACACCTTC
j_call: TRBJ1-2
clone_size: -
d_call: -
v_call: TRBV7-2

cdr3_aa: CASILGSGAADNEQFF
cdr3_nt: TGTGCCAGCATCCTAGGGTCAGGGGCGGCCGACAATGAGCAGTTCTTC
j_call: TRBJ2-1
clone_size: -
d_call: -
v_call: TRBV28

cdr3_aa: CASSELGQGFYGYTF
cdr3_nt: TGTGCCAGCAGTGAATTGGGGCAGGGATTCTATGGCTACACCTTC
j_call: TRBJ1-2
clone_size: -
d_call: -
v_call: TRBV2

cdr3_aa: CASSLRGNTIYF
cdr3_nt: TGCGCCAGCTCCTTACGTGGAAACACCATATATTTT
j_call: TRBJ1-3
clone_size: -
d_call: -
v_call: TRBV4-1